Presented here are 6 T cell receptor beta chains from one specimen sequenced in a study of tumor-infiltrating lymphocytes in primary liver carcinoma. Unsorted whole blood yielded the blood RNA, and germline DNA was also extracted. Constant-region priming of approximately 0.55 ug total RNA yielded TCR beta cDNA. TCR beta libraries came from three nested multiplex PCR rounds using slightly modified ARM-PCR. Use of TRBV1-TRBV30 forward primers with a C-beta reverse primer characterized the first two PCR rounds, which lasted about 10 cycles each. TCRdb recomputed calls from the multiplex PCR reads with MiXCR, one row per CDR3 protein. Here the sample spans 250,000 to 400,000 distinct CDR3 sequences, approximately 65% being singletons. What was sequenced was peripheral blood. The receptors stem from a man in his forties with primary liver carcinoma and hepatitis B virus infection.

In its sample, this clonotype was seen once. The chain's CDR3 is CAWSAPDPVFSSNQPQHF. CDR3 nucleotides: TGTGCCTGGAGTGCCCCAGACCCTGTATTCTCCAGCAATCAGCCCCAGCATTTT. The rearrangement uses TRBV30 and TRBJ1-5; D not resolved. Germline CDR1 reads GTSNPN; CDR2 reads SVGIG (reference sequence). Trimming removed 1 base from V and 1 base from J, with 20 bases in between. CDR3 length equals 18 residues.

Regarding this clonotype: The junction shows a germline mismatch at one end, possibly a read error. The chain has TRBV4-3 and TRBJ2-7, with 12 nucleotides matching TRBD1. Germline assignment: CDR1 LGHNA and CDR2 YSLEER. The CDR3 contains 15 residues. The CDR3 loop reads CASSTGTGGNYEQYF. Written as DNA, the CDR3 is TGCGCCAGCAGCACGGGGACAGGGGGCAACTACGAGCAATACTTC.

In regard to this clonotype: A read error may be the cause here, since a much bigger clone is one base away. CDR3 region: CASSLTYTGEPFF. In DNA, the CDR3 is TGTGCCAGCAGCTTGACTTACACCGGGGAGCCGTTTTTT. The rearrangement links TRBV7-9 to TRBJ2-2; D is possibly TRBD2 (5 bases). Germline V CDR1 and CDR2: SEHNR, FQNEAQ (reference sequence). CDR3 length: 13 residues.

About this clonotype itself: Possible read error: a much larger clone is one base away. The genes are TRBV4-2 and TRBJ2-1, with a tentative D call TRBD2 (6 bases). CDR3 length: 15 amino acids. Germline CDR1 reads LGHNA; CDR2 reads YNFKEQ. V lost 0 bases and J lost 9, with 15 bases in between. The DNA for the CDR3 is TGTGCCAGCAGCCAAGAGAGGAGGGGACTTAGTGAGCAGTTCTTC. This codes for CASSQERRGLSEQFF.

A word on this clonotype: Since the CDR3 does not end with the conserved phenylalanine or tryptophan, this likely comes from a read error. This sequence joins TRBV6-1 and TRBJ1-5, with 12 bases that match TRBD1. V shed 6 bases, J shed 7 bases, and the junction held 4 bases outside the gene matches. Germline V gene sequence: CDR1 MNHNS, CDR2 SASEGT. The CDR3 covers 14 residues. The CDR3 DNA follows: TGTGCCAGCAGGGGACAGGGGGCAAGGCAGCCCCAGCATTGT. This translates into CASRGQGARQPQHC.

V usage is TRBV4-1 and J usage is TRBJ2-5; TRBD2 aligns across 8 bases. The V gene's germline CDR1 is MGHRA and CDR2 YSYEKL. This CDR3 has 19 residues. V was pared by 3 bases and J by 2 bases, with 17 bases of the junction left unmatched. For the CDR3, the DNA is TGCGCCAGCAGCCAGTCAGGACTAGCAGGAGTTGGTGATCAAGAGACCCAGTACTTC. Its protein is CASSQSGLAGVGDQETQYF.